Shown below are 16 T cell receptor beta chains from a single sample sequenced in a study of blood T cell repertoires in COVID-19. The data were produced by immunoSEQ multiplex PCR, yet TCRdb's version contains in-frame clones alone and is incomplete. The sample lists 110,000 to 150,000 clones, more than 80% occurring once. Sequencing was performed on PBMCs or T cells enriched from blood (not recorded which). These TCRs come from a man aged 50 to 60 who had recovered from COVID-19.

This clone was counted a single time. CDR3 DNA: TGTGCCACCAGCAGAGATATTCAGCCCCAGCATTTT. Residues: CATSRDIQPQHF. The chain has TRBV15 and TRBJ1-5; D remains unclear. The CDR3 consists of 12 residues. Germline V gene data show CDR1 as LNHNV and CDR2 as YYDKDF (reference sequence). The V end lost 0 bases, the J end lost 6 bases, and 3 bases lay between the germline ends.

The chain uses TRBV5-1 and TRBJ1-4; TRBD1 agrees at 7 bases. With V trimmed by 4 bases and J by 0 bases, 6 bases remained unmatched. CDR1 and CDR2 (germline): SGHRS, YFSETQ. The CDR3 contains 16 residues. As DNA, the CDR3 is TGCGCCAGCAGCCGTATACAGGGGTCAACTAATGAAAAACTGTTTTTT. Translating gives CASSRIQGSTNEKLFF.

The CDR3 nucleotides read TGTGCCAGCAGCTTTGTTTCGAGTTATGGCTACACCTTC. Translated: CASSFVSSYGYTF. The V and J genes are TRBV7-2 and TRBJ1-2; D is unresolved. Germline CDR1 is SGHTA and CDR2 is FQGNSA. This CDR3 region has 13 residues. Between the trimmed V and J ends, which lost 3 bases and 5 bases, there was a span of 10 bases.

The V and J genes are TRBV4-3 and TRBJ1-2, with 7 bases fitting TRBD1. V was pared by 0 bases and J by 5 bases, with 3 bases of the junction left unmatched. CDR1 and CDR2 (germline): LGHNA, YSLEER. CDR3 size: 14 residues. The CDR3 nucleotides read TGCGCCAGCAGCCAAGATTTGACAGGGTATGGCTACACCTTC. The encoded protein is CASSQDLTGYGYTF.

The rearrangement links TRBV28 to TRBJ1-1; D not resolved. Germline-derived CDR1 and CDR2 are MDHEN and SYDVKM. Trimming removed 5 bases from V and 10 bases from J, with 14 bases in between. The CDR3 has 12 amino acids. The CDR3 here is CASSTGGFRAFF. The CDR3 DNA follows: TGTGCCAGCAGTACGGGCGGGTTCCGAGCTTTCTTT.

This chain links TRBV4-1 with TRBJ2-6; the match to TRBD2 covers 10 bases. This CDR3 spans 18 amino acids. Germline V gives CDR1 MGHRA, CDR2 YSYEKL. After removal of 4 bases from V and 0 bases from J, the junction contained 6 bases not matched to a gene. The DNA of the CDR3 is TGCGCCAGCAGCCGGACTAGCGGACTAAGCTCTGGGGCCAACGTCCTGACTTTC. This translates into CASSRTSGLSSGANVLTF.

V and J are TRBV7-6 and TRBJ1-2; D not resolved. V lost 2 bases and J lost 7, with 11 bases in between. Germline CDR1 is SGHVS and CDR2 is FNYEAQ. This CDR3 has 13 residues. In nucleotides, the CDR3 is TGTGCCAGCAGCTTATTTGAAGGGAGTGGCTACACCTTC. Translation gives CASSLFEGSGYTF.

J is TRBJ1-2 and V is TRBV28; a possible D gene is TRBD1 (5 bases). CDR3 length: 14 amino acids. Trimming stripped 5 bases from V and 4 bases from J, with 14 bases between. Germline lookup yields CDR1 MDHEN and CDR2 SYDVKM. CDR3 region: CASSTRQRFYGYTF. The DNA of the CDR3 is TGTGCCAGCAGTACTCGACAGAGATTCTATGGCTACACCTTC.

The V call is TRBV28, the J call TRBJ1-5; 8 bases line up with TRBD1. V gave up 3 bases and J gave up 7 bases; unmatched junction bases: 5. Germline CDR1 reads MDHEN; CDR2 reads SYDVKM. This CDR3 is built from 14 residues. The CDR3 is CASSFPGGRQPQHF. The CDR3 DNA reads TGTGCCAGCAGTTTCCCAGGGGGCAGACAGCCCCAGCATTTT.

The gene calls are TRBV7-2 and TRBJ1-5; no reliable D call. V shed 1 base and J shed 5 bases, with 12 bases lying between them. The V gene's germline CDR1 is SGHTA and CDR2 FQGNSA. CDR3 length: 15 residues. CDR3 coding DNA: TGTGCCAGCAGCTTAGGGGCAGCCGGGGATCAGCCCCAGCATTTT. Protein: CASSLGAAGDQPQHF.

This clone was counted only a few times. The chain links TRBV28 to TRBJ2-7; 9 bases are a match to TRBD2. J gave up 2 bases and V 7 bases, and 6 bases lay outside the gene matches. This CDR3 contains 14 residues. Per the germline V gene, CDR1 is MDHEN and CDR2 is SYDVKM. Here the CDR3 reads CASTGTSPPYEQYV. The CDR3 DNA follows: TGTGCCAGCACTGGGACTAGCCCTCCCTACGAGCAGTACGTC.

There are a few counts of this clone. The chain uses TRBV28 and TRBJ1-2, with 7 bases identical to TRBD1. V was clipped by 10 bases and J by 2 bases; unmatched bases: 4. Germline loops: CDR1 MDHEN, CDR2 SYDVKM. The CDR3 is made up of 12 amino acids. DNA for the CDR3: TGTGCCATCAAGACAGGGAACTATGGCTACACCTTC. As protein: CAIKTGNYGYTF.

V gene TRBV5-4 combines with J gene TRBJ2-7, with 12 bases lining up with TRBD2. The length of the CDR3 is 15 residues. Germline CDR1 is SGHNT and CDR2 is YYREEE (reference sequence). V gave up 4 bases and J gave up 9 bases; unmatched junction bases: 11. CDR3 residues: CASSDSGTSGRWQYF. CDR3 DNA: TGTGCCAGCAGCGATTCCGGGACTAGCGGGCGCTGGCAGTACTTC.

V gene TRBV27 combines with J gene TRBJ2-7; 9 bases map to TRBD1. V trimming: 6 bases; J trimming: 7 bases; junction bases outside the gene matches: 13. The germline CDR1 and CDR2 sequences are MNHEY and SMNVEV (reference sequence). The CDR3 loop spans 15 amino acids. DNA of the CDR3: TGTGCCAGCAGAACAATGGGACAGGGAGATAAAGAGCAGTACTTC. This translates into CASRTMGQGDKEQYF.

The table lists this clone with a count of one. The V gene is TRBV12-3 or TRBV12-4, the J gene TRBJ1-4; D remains unclear. CDR3 length: 11 residues. The V end was cut by 3 bases, the J end by 14 bases, with 10 bases between. Here the CDR3 reads CASSFGLQLFF. The CDR3 region has the DNA TGTGCCAGCAGTTTTGGATTACAGCTGTTTTTT.

This clone showed up just a few times. The CDR3 does not close with the conserved phenylalanine or tryptophan, likely indicating a read error. Because the CDR3's place on the DNA is in doubt, the DNA is left out and the CDR3 is given as listed by TCRdb. The V call is TRBV11-2, the J call TRBJ2-7; TRBD2 reflects the table's D call only, with no check against the DNA. The germline gives CDR1 SGHAT, CDR2 FQNNGV. Inclusive of both ends, the CDR3 amounts to 9 amino acids. CDR3 residues: CASSPEGAC.